This entry is about one TCR beta chain. The data stem from a study of blood T cell repertoires in COVID-19. Study-level background: PBMCs, B-cell-depleted T cells, or T cells provided the cDNA or gDNA that made up the material.

Clones were read by immunoSEQ multiplex PCR, and TCRdb kept only the in-frame ones, dropping some. The profile covers more than 300,000 clones, with 85% to 90% appearing a single time and almost 9.5% taken by the ten largest. Participant ages covered about 18 to 89 years across around 22 US areas. Cohort placement rested on clinical history that participants reported themselves. Before being deemed recovered, Cohort 3 donors had two negative PCRs, clearance, or symptom resolution. V gave up 2 bases and J gave up 5 bases, with 12 bases separating them. CDR1 MNHEY and CDR2 SMNVEV come from the germline V gene (reference sequence). The CDR3 length is 14 residues.

This chain links TRBV27 with TRBJ1-2, with D unclear. The sequenced sample consisted of PBMCs or T cells enriched from blood (not recorded which). This receptor was obtained from a woman aged 25-40 years who had recovered from COVID-19. For the CDR3, the DNA is TGTGCCAGCAGTTTAACAGCTGGAGGGTATGGCTACACCTTC. As protein: CASSLTAGGYGYTF.